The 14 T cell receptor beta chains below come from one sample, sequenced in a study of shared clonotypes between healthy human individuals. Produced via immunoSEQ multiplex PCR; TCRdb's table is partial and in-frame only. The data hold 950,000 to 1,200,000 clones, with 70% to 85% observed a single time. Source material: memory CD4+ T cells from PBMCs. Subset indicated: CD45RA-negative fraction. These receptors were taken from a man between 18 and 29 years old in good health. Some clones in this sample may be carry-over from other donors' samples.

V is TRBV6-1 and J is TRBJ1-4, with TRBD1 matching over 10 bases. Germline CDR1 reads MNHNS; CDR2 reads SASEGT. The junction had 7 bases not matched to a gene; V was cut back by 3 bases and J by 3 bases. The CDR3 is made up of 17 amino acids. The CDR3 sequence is CASSDPGQGWSNEKLFF. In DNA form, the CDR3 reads TGTGCCAGCAGTGATCCGGGACAGGGGTGGTCTAATGAAAAACTGTTTTTT.

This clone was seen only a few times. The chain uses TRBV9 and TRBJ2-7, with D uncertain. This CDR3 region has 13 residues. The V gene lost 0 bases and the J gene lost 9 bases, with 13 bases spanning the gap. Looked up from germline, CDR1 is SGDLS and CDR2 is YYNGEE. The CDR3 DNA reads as TGTGCCAGCAGCGTAGAAGTTCGGAGCTGGCAGTACTTC. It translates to CASSVEVRSWQYF.

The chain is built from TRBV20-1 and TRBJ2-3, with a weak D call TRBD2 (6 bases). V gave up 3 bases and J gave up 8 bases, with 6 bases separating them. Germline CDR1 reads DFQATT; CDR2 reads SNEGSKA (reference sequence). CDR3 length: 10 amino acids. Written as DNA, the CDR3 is TGCAGTGCTAGCGGGGGTACGCAGTATTTT. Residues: CSASGGTQYF.

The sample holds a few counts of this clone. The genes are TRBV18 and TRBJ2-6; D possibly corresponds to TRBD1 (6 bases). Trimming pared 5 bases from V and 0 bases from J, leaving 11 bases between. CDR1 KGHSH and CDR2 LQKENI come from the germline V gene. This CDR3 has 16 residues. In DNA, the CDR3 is TGTGCCAGCTCAGAAAGGGGGAGCTCTGGGGCCAACGTCCTGACTTTC. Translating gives CASSERGSSGANVLTF.

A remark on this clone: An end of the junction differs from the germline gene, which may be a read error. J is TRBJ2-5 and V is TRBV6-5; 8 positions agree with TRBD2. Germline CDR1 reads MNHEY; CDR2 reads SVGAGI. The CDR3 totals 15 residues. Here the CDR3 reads CASRYYSGSTETQYF. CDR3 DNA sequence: TGTGCCAGCAGATACTACAGCGGGAGTACGGAGACCCAGTACTTC.

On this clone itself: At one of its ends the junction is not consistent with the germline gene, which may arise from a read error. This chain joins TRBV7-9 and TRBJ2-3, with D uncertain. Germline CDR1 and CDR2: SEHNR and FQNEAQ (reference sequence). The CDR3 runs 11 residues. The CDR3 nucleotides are TGTGCCAGCAGCCAGAATGAGGCCCCTAATTTT. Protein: CASSQNEAPNF.

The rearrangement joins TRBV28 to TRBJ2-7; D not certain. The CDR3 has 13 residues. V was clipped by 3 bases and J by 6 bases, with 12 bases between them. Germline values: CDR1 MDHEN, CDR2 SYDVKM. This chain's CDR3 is CASSFLRLGEQYF. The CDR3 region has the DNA TGTGCCAGCAGTTTTTTGCGCTTAGGCGAGCAGTACTTC.

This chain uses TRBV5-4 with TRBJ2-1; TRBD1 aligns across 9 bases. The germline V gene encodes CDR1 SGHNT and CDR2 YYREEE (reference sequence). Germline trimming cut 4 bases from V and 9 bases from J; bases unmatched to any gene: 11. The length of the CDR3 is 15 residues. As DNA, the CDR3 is TGTGCCAGCAGCCCCCGGGACAGGGCTTACGGTGAGCAGTTCTTC. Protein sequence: CASSPRDRAYGEQFF.

The CDR3 DNA reads TGCGCCAGCAGTGCAAGGCGACTAGCGGGACCGAAGGGGAACAATGAGCAGTTCTTC. Encoded protein: CASSARRLAGPKGNNEQFF. The chain recombines TRBV10-2 with TRBJ2-1; TRBD2 matches at 11 bases. Germline CDR1 reads WSHSY; CDR2 reads SAAADI. This CDR3 is built from 19 residues. V dropped 4 bases and J dropped 5; count of bases not matched to a gene: 16.

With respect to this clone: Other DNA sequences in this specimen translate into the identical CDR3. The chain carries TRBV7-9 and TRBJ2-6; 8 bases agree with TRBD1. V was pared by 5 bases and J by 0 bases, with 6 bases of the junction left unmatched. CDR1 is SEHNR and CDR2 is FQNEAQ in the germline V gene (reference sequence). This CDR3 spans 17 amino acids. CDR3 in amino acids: CASSPGQGRSGANVLTF. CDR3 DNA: TGTGCCAGCAGCCCAGGACAGGGCCGCTCTGGGGCCAACGTCCTGACTTTC.

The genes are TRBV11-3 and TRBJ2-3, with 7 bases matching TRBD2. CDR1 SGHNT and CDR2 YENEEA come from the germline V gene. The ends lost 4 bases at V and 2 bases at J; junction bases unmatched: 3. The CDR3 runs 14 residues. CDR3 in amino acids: CASSSGTNTDTQYF. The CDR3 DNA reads TGTGCCAGCAGCTCCGGGACTAACACAGATACGCAGTATTTT.

CDR3 protein: CASSPRTGIGYTF. The CDR3 coding sequence is TGTGCCAGCAGTCCTAGGACAGGGATCGGCTACACCTTC. The rearrangement uses TRBV28 and TRBJ1-2, with TRBD1 matching 8 bases. The CDR3 contains 13 residues. Germline values: CDR1 MDHEN, CDR2 SYDVKM. Trimming cost V 5 bases and J 8 bases; bases outside gene matches: 7.

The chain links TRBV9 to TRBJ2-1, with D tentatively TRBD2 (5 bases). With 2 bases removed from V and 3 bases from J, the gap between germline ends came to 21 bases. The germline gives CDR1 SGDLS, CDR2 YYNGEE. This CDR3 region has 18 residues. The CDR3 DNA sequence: TGTGCCAGCAGCGTCGATGCTAGCCGGAACGCGAACTACAATGAGCAGTTCTTC. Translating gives CASSVDASRNANYNEQFF.

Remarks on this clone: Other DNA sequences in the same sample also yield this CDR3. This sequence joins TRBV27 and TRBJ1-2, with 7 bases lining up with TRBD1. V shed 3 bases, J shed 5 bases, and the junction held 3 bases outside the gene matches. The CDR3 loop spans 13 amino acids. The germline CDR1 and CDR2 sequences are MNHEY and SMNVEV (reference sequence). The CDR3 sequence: CASSFRGQYGYTF. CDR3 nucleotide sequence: TGTGCCAGCAGTTTTAGGGGACAGTATGGCTACACCTTC.